This TCR beta chain came from a study of shared clonotypes between healthy human individuals. The authors ran the assay at deep level. The data were produced by immunoSEQ multiplex PCR, yet TCRdb's version contains in-frame clones alone and is incomplete. The sample has 1.4 million to 1.5 million clones, over 95% seen once. Study-wide results and caveats: Large depth notwithstanding, sorted-subset sequencing proved incomplete by rarefaction. Approximately 5.3% was the fraction of naive CD4 clonotypes found shared across a few donors.

Into CD45RA+ naive and CD45RA-negative memory subsets, the CD4+ cells were split. The CDR3 has 17 residues. Germline CDR1 reads MDHEN; CDR2 reads SYDVKM. The trim removed 7 bases at V and 2 bases at J, leaving 14 bases unmatched. About this clone: Its antigen is unknown.

The receptor was derived from a man aged 25 to 40 in good health. The V and J genes are TRBV28 and TRBJ1-5, with 7 bases lining up with TRBD1. Sequencing was carried out using naive CD4+ T cells sorted from blood. This sample's subset: CD45RA+ positively selected. CDR3: CASIPPPGGGGNQPQHF. The CDR3 DNA is TGTGCCAGCATCCCCCCCCCGGGAGGGGGCGGCAATCAGCCCCAGCATTTT. Based on the CDR3 plus reference TRBV28 and TRBJ1-5, the full variable domain is DVKVTQSSRYLVKRTGEKVFLECVQDMDHENMFWYRQDPGLGLRLIYFSYDVKMKEKGDIPEGYSVSREKKERFSLILESASTNQTSMYLCASIPPPGGGGNQPQHFGDGTRLSIL.